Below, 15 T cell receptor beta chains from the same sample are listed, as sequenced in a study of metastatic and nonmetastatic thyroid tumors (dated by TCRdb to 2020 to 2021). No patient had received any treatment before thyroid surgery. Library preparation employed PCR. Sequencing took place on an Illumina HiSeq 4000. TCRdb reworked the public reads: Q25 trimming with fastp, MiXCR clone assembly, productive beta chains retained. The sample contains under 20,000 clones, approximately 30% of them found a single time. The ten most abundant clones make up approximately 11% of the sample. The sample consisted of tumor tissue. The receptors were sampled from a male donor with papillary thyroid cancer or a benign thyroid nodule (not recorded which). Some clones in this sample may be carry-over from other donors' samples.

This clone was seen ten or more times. The CDR3 here is CASSFLTLTGTGPYEQYF. CDR3 bases: TGTGCCAGCAGTTTTTTAACCCTGACCGGGACAGGGCCCTACGAGCAGTACTTC. J is TRBJ2-7 and V is TRBV28; TRBD1 aligns across 9 bases. CDR3 length: 18 amino acids. V dropped 3 bases and J dropped 2; count of bases not matched to a gene: 14. CDR1 is MDHEN, CDR2 SYDVKM, per germline.

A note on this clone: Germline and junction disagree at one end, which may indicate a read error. CDR3 protein: CSSILWVAGGLDTQYF. The CDR3 coding sequence is TGTTCCAGCATCTTGTGGGTAGCGGGGGGTCTAGATACGCAGTATTTT. The chain recombines TRBV7-3 with TRBJ2-3; 10 nucleotides agree with TRBD2. From germline, CDR1 is SGHTA and CDR2 FQGTGA. This CDR3 comprises 16 residues.

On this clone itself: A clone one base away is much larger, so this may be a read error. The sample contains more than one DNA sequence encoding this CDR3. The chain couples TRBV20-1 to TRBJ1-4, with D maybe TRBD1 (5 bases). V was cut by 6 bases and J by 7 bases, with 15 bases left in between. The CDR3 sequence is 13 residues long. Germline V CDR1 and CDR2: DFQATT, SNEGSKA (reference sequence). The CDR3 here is CSAGRAAGEKLFF. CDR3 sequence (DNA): TGCAGTGCGGGGCGTGCGGCGGGTGAAAAACTGTTTTTT.

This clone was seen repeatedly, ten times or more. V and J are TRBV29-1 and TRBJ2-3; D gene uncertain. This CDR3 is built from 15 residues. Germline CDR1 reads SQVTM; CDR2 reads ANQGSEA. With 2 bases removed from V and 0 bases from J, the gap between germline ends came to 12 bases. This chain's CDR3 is CSVESFGQSTDTQYF. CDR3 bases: TGCAGCGTTGAATCCTTTGGGCAGAGCACAGATACGCAGTATTTT.

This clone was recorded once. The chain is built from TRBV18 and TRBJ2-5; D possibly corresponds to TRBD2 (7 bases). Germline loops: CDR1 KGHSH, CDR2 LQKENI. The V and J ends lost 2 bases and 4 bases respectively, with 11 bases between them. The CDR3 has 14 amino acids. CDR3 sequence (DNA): TGTGCCAGCTCACCAGGGGGGGGCCGAGAGACCCAGTACTTC. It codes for CASSPGGGRETQYF.

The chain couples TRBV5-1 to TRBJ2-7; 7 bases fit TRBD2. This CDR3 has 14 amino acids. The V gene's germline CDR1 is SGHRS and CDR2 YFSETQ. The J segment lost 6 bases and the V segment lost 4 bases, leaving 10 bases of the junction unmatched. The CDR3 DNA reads TGCGCCAGCAGCCCCTCGACATGCGGGGGCGAGCAGTACTTC. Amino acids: CASSPSTCGGEQYF.

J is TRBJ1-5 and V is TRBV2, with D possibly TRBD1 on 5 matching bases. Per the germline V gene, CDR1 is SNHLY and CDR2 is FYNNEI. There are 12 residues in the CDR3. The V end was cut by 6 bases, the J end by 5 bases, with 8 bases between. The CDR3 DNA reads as TGTGCCAGCAGGAAGACAGATCAGCCCCAGCATTTT. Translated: CASRKTDQPQHF.

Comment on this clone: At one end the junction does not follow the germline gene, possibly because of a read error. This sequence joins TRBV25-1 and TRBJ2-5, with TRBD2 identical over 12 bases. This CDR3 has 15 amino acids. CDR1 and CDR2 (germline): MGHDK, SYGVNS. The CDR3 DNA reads TGTTCCAGCAGTGTACTGACTAGCGGGAGTGAGACCCAGTACTTC. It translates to CSSSVLTSGSETQYF.

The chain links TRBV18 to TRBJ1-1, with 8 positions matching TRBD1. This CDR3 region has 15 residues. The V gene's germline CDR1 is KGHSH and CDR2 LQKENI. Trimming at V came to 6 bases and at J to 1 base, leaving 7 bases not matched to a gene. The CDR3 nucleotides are TGTGCCAGCTCGACCCGACAGGGGACGAACACTGAAGCTTTCTTT. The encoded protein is CASSTRQGTNTEAFF.

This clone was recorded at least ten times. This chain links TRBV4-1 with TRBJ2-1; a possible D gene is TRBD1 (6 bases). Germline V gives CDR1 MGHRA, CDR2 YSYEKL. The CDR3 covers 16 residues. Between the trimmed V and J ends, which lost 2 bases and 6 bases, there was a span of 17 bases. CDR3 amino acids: CASSQPRGGSGNEQFF. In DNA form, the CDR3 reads TGCGCCAGCAGCCAACCCAGGGGTGGGTCCGGCAATGAGCAGTTCTTC.

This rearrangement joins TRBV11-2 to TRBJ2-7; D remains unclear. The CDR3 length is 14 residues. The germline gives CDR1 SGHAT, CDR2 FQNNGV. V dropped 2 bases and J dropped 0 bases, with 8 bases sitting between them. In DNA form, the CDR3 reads TGTGCCAGCAGCTTATTTGGCAGCTCCTACGAGCAGTACTTC. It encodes CASSLFGSSYEQYF.

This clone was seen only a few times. CDR3 in amino acids: CASKAGTGPGGANVLTF. CDR3 bases: TGTGCCAGTAAAGCAGGGACAGGGCCTGGTGGGGCCAACGTCCTGACTTTC. The rearrangement links TRBV25-1 to TRBJ2-6; the match to TRBD1 covers 9 bases. CDR1 is MGHDK and CDR2 is SYGVNS in the germline V gene. V lost 9 bases to trimming and J lost 3 bases; unmatched junction nucleotides: 12. The CDR3 contains 17 residues.

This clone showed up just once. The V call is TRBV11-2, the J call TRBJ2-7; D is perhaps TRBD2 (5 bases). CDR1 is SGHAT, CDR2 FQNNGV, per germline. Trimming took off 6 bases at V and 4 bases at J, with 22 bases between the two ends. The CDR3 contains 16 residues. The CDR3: CASSSIIGRRAYEQYF. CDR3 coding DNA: TGTGCCAGCAGTTCGATAATAGGTAGGCGGGCATACGAGCAGTACTTC.

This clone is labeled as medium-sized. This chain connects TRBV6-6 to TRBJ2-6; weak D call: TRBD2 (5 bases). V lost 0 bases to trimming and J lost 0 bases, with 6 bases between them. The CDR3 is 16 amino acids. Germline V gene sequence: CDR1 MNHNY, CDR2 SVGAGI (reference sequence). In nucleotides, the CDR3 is TGTGCCAGCAGTTACTCGGAGGACTCTGGGGCCAACGTCCTGACTTTC. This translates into CASSYSEDSGANVLTF.

The CDR3 reads CASSLSTPLAGYTYEQYF. In DNA form, the CDR3 reads TGTGCCAGCAGTTTATCAACCCCACTAGCGGGATATACCTACGAGCAGTACTTC. The chain links TRBV27 to TRBJ2-7; 10 positions agree with TRBD2. Germline trimming cut 0 bases from V and 2 bases from J; bases unmatched to any gene: 10. Looked up from germline, CDR1 is MNHEY and CDR2 is SMNVEV (reference sequence). The CDR3 is 18 residues long.